This T cell receptor beta chain was found in a study of T cell changes during pregnancy in multiple sclerosis. The assay was immunoSEQ multiplex PCR, and TCRdb's table has in-frame clones only and misses some. The sample has approximately 110,000 clones, just over 90% seen once. From germline, CDR1 is SEHNR and CDR2 FQNEAQ (reference sequence). The CDR3 is made up of 16 amino acids. Trimming cost V 3 bases and J 2 bases; bases outside gene matches: 4. The J gene is TRBJ2-2, the V gene TRBV7-9; 9 bases map to TRBD1. The source was peripheral blood, collected after pregnancy. The source of this sequence is a female donor with multiple sclerosis, enrolled in a pregnancy study. CDR3 nucleotide sequence: TGTGCCAGCAGCTTCCCGGGACAGGGCAACACCGGGGAGCTGTTTTTT. Amino acid sequence: CASSFPGQGNTGELFF.